This T cell receptor (beta chain) was sequenced in a study of CD8 T cells in ankylosing spondylitis. Whole-study results and caveats: A TCR beta motif of 8 or 9 highly homologous variants appeared characteristic of ankylosing spondylitis blood. Disease-linked clones displayed a CD8+ phenotype and appeared relatively rarely in peripheral blood.

This clonotype was recorded many times. The antigen remains undetermined. It was by quantitative 5'-RACE with molecular barcodes that TCR beta libraries were made. TCRdb independently ran MiXCR on the 5' RACE reads; one entry per CDR3 protein. The profile shows approximately 300,000 distinct CDR3 sequences, around 20% of them singletons. V was cut by 6 bases and J by 6 bases, with 14 bases left in between. Germline assignment: CDR1 DFQATT and CDR2 SNEGSKA (reference sequence). The CDR3 is made up of 12 amino acids. J is TRBJ1-1 and V is TRBV20-1; D possibly corresponds to TRBD1 (5 bases). This TCR was recovered from a female donor with ankylosing spondylitis or in good health (not recorded which). Material: blood, either unsorted or a sorted T cell fraction (not recorded which). The CDR3 DNA reads as TGCAGTGCCCACTGGGGGGGACCTGAAGCTTTCTTT. This gives the protein CSAHWGGPEAFF.